This T cell receptor beta chain was found in a study of neurological immune-mediated disorders (dated by TCRdb to between 2017 and 2020). For the study in its entirety: Using UMI-based sequencing, the study compared peripheral blood TCR-beta repertoires from patients with HTLV-I-associated myelopathy (HAM/TSP), patients with multiple sclerosis, and healthy controls. The roughly 100 TCR-beta libraries included longitudinal samples, technical triplicates and paired sorted CD4+ and CD8+ T-cell subsets alongside PBMC samples. Of the approximately 68 subjects in the cohort, about 14 were HAM/TSP patients, about 34 were multiple sclerosis patients, and about 20 were healthy controls.

For unsorted PBMC libraries, 2 million PBMCs were used after storage in RNAlater at -80 degrees C until RNA extraction. Peripheral blood was subjected to Ficoll-Hypaque density gradient centrifugation to isolate PBMCs, which were then cryopreserved in liquid nitrogen. Summary of the overall study and its limitations: TCR clonal expansion was highest in HAM/TSP patients and lowest in MS patients, with MS patients falling below even healthy controls. Across subjects, expanded clones never shared an identical CDR3 amino acid sequence, which suggests that the TCR-beta repertoires in every group were private.

This clonotype showed up many times. Its recognized antigen is unknown. No much larger clonotype is one base removed from it; base qualities were not supplied. V was cut back by 0 bases and J by 6 bases, leaving a gap of 14 bases between them. The CDR3 sequence holds 15 residues, the cysteine and phenylalanine included. Only the CDR3 portion is preserved as DNA: 45 bases, with reading frame beginning at the first base. CDR1 is given as DFQATT and CDR2 as SNEGSKA, both from the germline V gene (reference sequence). cDNA synthesis used template-switch 5'RACE with a primer carrying a 10-nucleotide random unique molecular identifier tagging each TCR transcript. Over 160 million TCR-beta sequences, covering 15-18 subjects, were produced in each sequencing run. The RNeasy kit was used for extraction of total RNA. TCR-beta VDJ regions were amplified with primers for the TCR constant region and the 5'RACE anchor, using the KAPA Real-time Library Amplification kit. A first PCR added sample indexes and Illumina adaptors, after which a second PCR increased the library yield. After purification with Ampure beads, the TCR product of roughly 650 bp was size-selected on a 2% E-gel SizeSelection system. Before pooling, library quality was assessed on a Bioanalyzer, concentration was determined with Qubit, and library quantification was performed with the Kapa Library Quantification kit. An Illumina HiSeq 2500 was used to sequence the libraries paired-end at 2 x 150 bp. To increase sequence diversity, roughly 24-32% phiX was spiked into each library pool. On the authors' methods: The quality-filtered reads were processed with the UMI-based MiGEC pipeline, whose error correction step removed more than 75% of the raw TCR sequences. VDJ genes were aligned to IMGT germline references, and each clonotype was defined by a unique CDR3 amino acid sequence together with V-J genes. Clonal expansion, Shannon diversity and CDR3 relatedness (CalcPairwiseDistances, ClusterSamples) were evaluated with VDJtools, and phylogenetic trees were built with CLCbio workbench. Clones with at least 8 unique UMIs were defined as expanded, with this threshold being based on coefficient-of-variation modelling across technical triplicates. Clones were called with MiXCR by TCRdb after fastp trimmed the public reads at Q25, and only in-frame beta chains were retained. A single entry per CDR3 protein holds the most common genes and DNA from its merged rows. The V and J calls reflect TCRdb's pipeline rather than the authors' work. Across this sample there are some 16,000 distinct CDR3 sequences, with approximately 15% seen only once. The ten largest clones represent 12% to 15% of the sample.

The TCR sequence derives from a man aged 55 to 70 with HTLV-1-associated myelopathy (HAM/TSP). The sequenced sample was PBMCs. This receptor chain uses TRBV20-1 and TRBJ2-2, with an unclear D gene assignment. The CDR3: CSARDFLLGSGELFF. The DNA sequence is given as TGCAGTGCTAGAGATTTCCTTTTGGGCTCCGGGGAGCTGTTTTTT.